The clone carrying this TCR beta chain occurred a few times. TCRdb keeps only in-frame clones here, not all; method: immunoSEQ multiplex PCR. The repertoire holds 400,000 to 500,000 clones, roughly 90% seen once, with 3.6% in the top ten. These data are taken from a study of Ad26.COV2.S vaccination and SARS-CoV-2 variants. V was clipped by 4 bases and J by 7 bases, with 20 bases between them. This CDR3 has 16 amino acids. Germline assignment: CDR1 SGHAT and CDR2 FQNNGV. Treatment specified: around 19 received Ad26.COV2.S at low or high dose, single or two shots; about 5 received placebo; per-sample allocation not given. On day 63 after the first injection, vaccine and placebo recipients gave samples. Ad26 vector vaccine expressed Wuhan-strain SARS-CoV-2 spike.

Sample: peripheral blood, taken in a trial of Ad26.COV2.S vaccine versus placebo. The sequence was collected from a person between 18 and 59 years old who received the Ad26.COV2.S COVID-19 vaccine or a placebo. The gene calls are TRBV11-2 and TRBJ2-1; D is tentatively TRBD1 or TRBD2 (5 bases each). The CDR3 protein is CASSSSIFMRGNEQFF. CDR3 DNA sequence: TGTGCCAGCAGCTCCTCGATTTTTATGAGGGGAAATGAGCAGTTCTTC.